This TCR beta chain derives from a study of monozygotic twins with inflammatory bowel disease. Study results and limitations: Clonotype sharing was lower in IBD patients than healthy twins, most markedly with disease activity.

Skipping T cell sorting, the study isolated total RNA directly from whole blood. Via template switching, UMIs carrying a 6-nucleotide sample barcode were introduced. Using the 5' RACE reads, TCRdb records one entry per CDR3 protein without DNA. This sample's clone table lists approximately 340,000 distinct CDR3 sequences. With regard to this clonotype: Its specificity is unknown.

Germline V gene sequence: CDR1 MDHEN, CDR2 SYDVKM. The CDR3 is 12 residues long. This sequence was found in a human donor with ulcerative colitis or Crohn's disease, or a healthy co-twin of an affected twin (not recorded which). The chain employs TRBV28 and TRBJ1-1. The sample was blood. The CDR3 protein is CASRVGRSEAFF.